This T cell receptor (beta chain) derives from a study of beta chain features in type 1 diabetes. Losses at the gene ends were 0 bases for V and 5 bases for J; bases not matched to a gene: 4. CDR3 length: 16 amino acids. Germline CDR1 is SGHRS and CDR2 is YFSETQ. Purity exceeding 98% was reached by all sorted populations. Of the isolated RNA, all was reverse transcribed, and so the sequenced material was expressed TCRB transcripts. TCRdb's table, derived via immunoSEQ multiplex PCR, lists solely in-frame clones and lacks some. In the table there are 130,000 to 150,000 clones, less than 8.5% of which are singletons.

The sequence was obtained from a woman younger than 45 in good health. Sequenced: central memory CD4+ T cells from blood. This chain links TRBV5-1 with TRBJ2-3; the match to TRBD1 covers 12 bases. Here the CDR3 DNA reads TGCGCCAGCAGCTTGGTGGGGACAGGGGGCAGAGATACGCAGTATTTT. It specifies CASSLVGTGGRDTQYF.